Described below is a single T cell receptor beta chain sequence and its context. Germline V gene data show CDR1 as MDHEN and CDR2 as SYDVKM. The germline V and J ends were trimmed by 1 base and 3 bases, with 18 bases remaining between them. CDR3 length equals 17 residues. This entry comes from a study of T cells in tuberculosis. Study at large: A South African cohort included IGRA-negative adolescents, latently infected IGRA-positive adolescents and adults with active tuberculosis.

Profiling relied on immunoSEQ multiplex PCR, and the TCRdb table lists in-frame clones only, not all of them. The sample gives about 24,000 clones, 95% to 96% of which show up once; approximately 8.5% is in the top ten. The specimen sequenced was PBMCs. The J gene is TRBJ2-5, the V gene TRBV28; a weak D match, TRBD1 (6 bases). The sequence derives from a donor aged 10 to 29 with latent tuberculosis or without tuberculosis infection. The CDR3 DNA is TGTGCCAGCAGTTTATCTTCTGTGTGGGACACAGAAGAGACCCAGTACTTC. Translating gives CASSLSSVWDTEETQYF.